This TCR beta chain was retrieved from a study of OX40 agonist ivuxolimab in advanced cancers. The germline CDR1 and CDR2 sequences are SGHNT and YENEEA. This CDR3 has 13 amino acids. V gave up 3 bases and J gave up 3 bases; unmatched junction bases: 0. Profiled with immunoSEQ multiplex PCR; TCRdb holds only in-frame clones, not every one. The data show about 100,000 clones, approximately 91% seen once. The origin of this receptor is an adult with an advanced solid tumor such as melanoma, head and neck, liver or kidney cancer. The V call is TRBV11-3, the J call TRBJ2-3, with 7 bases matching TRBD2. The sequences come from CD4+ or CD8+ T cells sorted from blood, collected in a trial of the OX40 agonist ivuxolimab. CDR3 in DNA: TGTGCCAGCAGCTTCGGGGGGACAGATACGCAGTATTTT. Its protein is CASSFGGTDTQYF.